These 21 T cell receptor beta chains share one sample of origin, sequenced in a study of T cell changes during pregnancy in multiple sclerosis. Repertoires were generated with immunoSEQ multiplex PCR, while TCRdb's copy carries only in-frame clones and drops some. The sample records about 40,000 clones, roughly 88% being singletons. The sample consisted of peripheral blood, taken in the second trimester of pregnancy. All receptors derive from a female donor in good health, enrolled as a control in a pregnancy study.

V gene TRBV14 combines with J gene TRBJ2-1; D possibly corresponds to TRBD1 (5 bases). In germline, CDR1 is SGHDN, CDR2 FVKESK. Trimming took 4 bases from V and 1 from J, leaving 14 bases between them. The CDR3 has 16 amino acids. CDR3 amino acids: CASSRQGETSYNEQFF. As DNA, the CDR3 is TGTGCCAGCAGCCGGCAGGGCGAGACTTCCTACAATGAGCAGTTCTTC.

The chain has TRBV2 and TRBJ2-7; 14 bases line up with TRBD2. Germline CDR1 and CDR2: SNHLY and FYNNEI. The CDR3 length is 14 residues. With 8 bases clipped from V and 9 bases from J, the junction kept 9 bases outside the gene matches. The CDR3 here is CASGPGLAGVAQYF. The CDR3 DNA is TGTGCCAGCGGCCCGGGACTAGCGGGAGTGGCGCAGTACTTC. Together with reference TRBV2 and TRBJ2-7, the CDR3 gives the full variable domain: EPEVTQTPSHQVTQMGQEVILRCVPISNHLYFYWYRQILGQKVEFLVSFYNNEISEKSEIFDDQFSVERPDGSNFTLKIRSTKLEDSAMYFCASGPGLAGVAQYFGPGTRLTVT.

The J gene is TRBJ2-3, the V gene TRBV7-9; a weak D match, TRBD1 (5 bases). V was clipped by 6 bases and J by 3 bases, with 10 bases between them. The CDR3 is made up of 13 amino acids. The germline CDR1 and CDR2 sequences are SEHNR and FQNEAQ (reference sequence). For the CDR3, the DNA is TGTGCCAGCAGGGAGACAGAAACAGATACGCAGTATTTT. This gives the protein CASRETETDTQYF.

This rearrangement joins TRBV7-9 to TRBJ1-1, with D perhaps matching TRBD1 (6 bases). Trimming took off 5 bases at V and 8 bases at J, with 15 bases between the two ends. CDR3 length: 13 residues. Germline V CDR1 and CDR2: SEHNR, FQNEAQ (reference sequence). The CDR3 nucleotides are TGTGCCAGCAGCCCCTCGACAGGCGGGGAAGCTTTCTTT. It codes for CASSPSTGGEAFF.

V and J are TRBV7-9 and TRBJ2-7; 9 nucleotides agree with TRBD2. CDR3 length: 14 residues. Germline V gene sequence: CDR1 SEHNR, CDR2 FQNEAQ (reference sequence). V gave up 6 bases and J gave up 7 bases; unmatched junction bases: 10. The CDR3 reads CASRASGNSEEQYF. CDR3 coding DNA: TGTGCCAGCAGAGCTAGCGGGAATTCAGAAGAGCAGTACTTC.

There are a few counts of this clone. The gene calls are TRBV7-2 and TRBJ1-1; weak D call: TRBD1 (6 bases). V shed 5 bases and J shed 6 bases, with 16 bases lying between them. Germline-derived CDR1 and CDR2 are SGHTA and FQGNSA. The CDR3 runs to 14 residues. The CDR3 region has the DNA TGTGCCAGCAGCCTAACCATCAGGGGCCCTGAAGCTTTCTTT. It codes for CASSLTIRGPEAFF.

The chain combines TRBV27 with TRBJ1-6, with D uncertain. The CDR3 is made up of 12 amino acids. V was shortened by 3 bases and J by 8 bases, with 5 bases between the two germline ends. CDR1 and CDR2 from the germline V gene are MNHEY and SMNVEV (reference sequence). CDR3 in amino acids: CASSFRDSPLHF. The DNA for the CDR3 is TGTGCCAGCAGTTTTCGTGATTCACCCCTCCACTTT.

This chain joins TRBV9 and TRBJ2-5, with TRBD2 matching 8 bases. There are 16 residues in the CDR3. The V and J ends lost 0 bases and 3 bases, in that order; junction bases with no gene match: 7. Germline V lookup: CDR1 SGDLS, CDR2 YYNGEE. The CDR3 reads CASSVEGSGSEETQYF. For the CDR3, the DNA is TGTGCCAGCAGCGTAGAGGGGAGCGGGAGTGAAGAGACCCAGTACTTC.

The gene calls are TRBV7-2 and TRBJ1-2; the match to TRBD1 covers 8 bases. This CDR3 has 15 amino acids. Germline loops: CDR1 SGHTA, CDR2 FQGNSA. J gave up 0 bases and V 1 base, and 1 base lay outside the gene matches. CDR3 region: CASSLDRGTNYGYTF. CDR3 bases: TGTGCCAGCAGCTTAGACAGGGGGACTAACTATGGCTACACCTTC.

J is TRBJ2-5 and V is TRBV5-4, with D tentatively TRBD1 (6 bases). This CDR3 is built from 13 residues. Per germline, CDR1 SGHNT and CDR2 YYREEE (reference sequence). V lost 3 bases and J 5 bases, leaving 11 bases between the germline ends. The CDR3 nucleotides are TGTGCCAGCAGCTCAGGGGTAGGGGAGACCCAGTACTTC. Protein: CASSSGVGETQYF.

The gene calls are TRBV5-8 and TRBJ2-7, with TRBD1 identical over 8 bases. The germline V gene has CDR1 SGHTS and CDR2 YDEGEE. CDR3 length equals 14 residues. After removal of 4 bases from V and 2 bases from J, the junction contained 5 bases not matched to a gene. This CDR3 reads CASSRTGPTYEQYF. Here the CDR3 DNA reads TGTGCCAGCAGCCGGACAGGGCCAACCTACGAGCAGTACTTC.

This chain connects TRBV7-9 to TRBJ1-3; the D gene is possibly TRBD1 (6 bases). V gave up 5 bases and J gave up 0 bases, with 8 bases separating them. The CDR3 extends over 14 amino acids. Germline CDR1 is SEHNR and CDR2 is FQNEAQ (reference sequence). The CDR3 nucleotides are TGTGCCAGCAGCAAGACAGGCTCTGGAAACACCATATATTTT. Encoded protein: CASSKTGSGNTIYF.

This clone was observed once. The chain has TRBV12-5 and TRBJ1-2; TRBD1 matches at 8 bases. The CDR3 has 14 residues. Germline lookup yields CDR1 LGHNT and CDR2 FRNRAP. V was pared by 2 bases and J by 8 bases, with 7 bases of the junction left unmatched. The CDR3: CASGLTRGLEGYTF. The CDR3 DNA sequence: TGTGCTAGTGGTTTGACCAGGGGGCTGGAGGGCTACACCTTC.

The chain links TRBV30 to TRBJ2-2; D ambiguous. Germline assignment: CDR1 GTSNPN and CDR2 SVGIG (reference sequence). The CDR3 is 13 amino acids. V was pared by 0 bases and J by 7 bases, with 9 bases between. CDR3 DNA sequence: TGTGCCTGGAGTGTACTTGATGGCGGGGAGCTGTTTTTT. Residues: CAWSVLDGGELFF.

The chain is built from TRBV7-2 and TRBJ1-1; D call uncertain. CDR3 size: 13 residues. Germline-derived CDR1 and CDR2 are SGHTA and FQGNSA. V gave up 5 bases and J gave up 0 bases, with 7 bases separating them. The chain's CDR3 is CASSPQMNTEAFF. The CDR3 nucleotides are TGTGCCAGCAGCCCCCAGATGAACACTGAAGCTTTCTTT.

This chain connects TRBV6-1 to TRBJ2-1; 7 nucleotides match TRBD1. V gave up 4 bases and J gave up 7 bases; unmatched junction bases: 7. Germline V gene data show CDR1 as MNHNS and CDR2 as SASEGT. This CDR3 contains 14 residues. The CDR3 coding sequence is TGTGCCAGCAGTGCAGGACAGGTTTTAAATGAGCAGTTCTTC. This encodes CASSAGQVLNEQFF.

The chain links TRBV19 to TRBJ2-3, with 7 bases fitting TRBD2. This CDR3 region has 17 residues. Germline trimming cut 7 bases from V and 0 bases from J; bases unmatched to any gene: 13. Germline V CDR1 and CDR2: LNHDA, SQIVND (reference sequence). The CDR3 bases are TGTGCCAGTACCCCTACCGCCCTAGCGGCTAGCACAGATACGCAGTATTTT. Translation: CASTPTALAASTDTQYF. The variable domain in full, with the rest retrieved from reference TRBV19 and TRBJ2-3, is DGGITQSPKYLFRKEGQNVTLSCEQNLNHDAMYWYRQDPGQGLRLIYYSQIVNDFQKGDIAEGYSVSREKKESFPLTVTSAQKNPTAFYLCASTPTALAASTDTQYFGPGTRLTVL.

Written as DNA, the CDR3 is TGTGCCAGCAGCGTAGAGACAGGGAGTAGAACCGGGGAGCTGTTTTTT. Translated: CASSVETGSRTGELFF. The chain joins TRBV9 to TRBJ2-2; 7 positions match TRBD1. This CDR3 is built from 16 residues. CDR1 is SGDLS, CDR2 YYNGEE, per germline. After removal of 0 bases from V and 5 bases from J, the junction contained 7 bases not matched to a gene.

The chain recombines TRBV4-3 with TRBJ1-2; 9 positions match TRBD1. The CDR3 runs 15 residues. V dropped 0 bases and J dropped 4; count of bases not matched to a gene: 3. Germline CDR1 reads LGHNA; CDR2 reads YSLEER. Written as DNA, the CDR3 is TGCGCCAGCAGCCAAGATGACAGGGGGTCCTATGGCTACACCTTC. Translated, it gives CASSQDDRGSYGYTF.

In its sample, this clone was seen once. This chain joins TRBV9 and TRBJ2-1; D not certain. CDR3 length: 15 residues. V lost 4 bases to trimming and J lost 9 bases, with 20 bases between them. Germline CDR1 is SGDLS and CDR2 is YYNGEE. CDR3 coding DNA: TGTGCCAGCAGCCCCGTACAGACACCGATGGTTGAGCAGTTCTTC. This sequence encodes CASSPVQTPMVEQFF.

This chain connects TRBV21-1 to TRBJ1-2; TRBD1, as called in the table, went unchecked against the DNA. TRBV21-1 is a pseudogene locus. The CDR3 sequence is 17 residues long. This CDR3 is CASSKARPWTANYGYTF. The CDR3 DNA sequence: TGTGCCAGCAGCAAAGCAAGACCGTGGACAGCTAACTATGGCTACACCTTC.